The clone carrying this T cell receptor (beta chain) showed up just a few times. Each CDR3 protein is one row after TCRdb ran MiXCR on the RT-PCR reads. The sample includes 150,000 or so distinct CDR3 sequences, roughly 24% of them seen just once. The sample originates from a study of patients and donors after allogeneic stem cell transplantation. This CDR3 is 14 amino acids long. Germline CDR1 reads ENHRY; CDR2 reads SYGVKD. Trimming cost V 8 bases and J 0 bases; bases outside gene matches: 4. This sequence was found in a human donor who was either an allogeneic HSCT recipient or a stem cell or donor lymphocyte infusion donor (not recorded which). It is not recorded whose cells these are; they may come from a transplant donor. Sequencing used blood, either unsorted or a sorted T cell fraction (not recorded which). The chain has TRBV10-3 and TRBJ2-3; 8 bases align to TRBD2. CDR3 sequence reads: CAIQRGSSTDTQYF. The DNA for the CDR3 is TGTGCCATCCAGCGGGGGTCAAGCACAGATACGCAGTATTTT.